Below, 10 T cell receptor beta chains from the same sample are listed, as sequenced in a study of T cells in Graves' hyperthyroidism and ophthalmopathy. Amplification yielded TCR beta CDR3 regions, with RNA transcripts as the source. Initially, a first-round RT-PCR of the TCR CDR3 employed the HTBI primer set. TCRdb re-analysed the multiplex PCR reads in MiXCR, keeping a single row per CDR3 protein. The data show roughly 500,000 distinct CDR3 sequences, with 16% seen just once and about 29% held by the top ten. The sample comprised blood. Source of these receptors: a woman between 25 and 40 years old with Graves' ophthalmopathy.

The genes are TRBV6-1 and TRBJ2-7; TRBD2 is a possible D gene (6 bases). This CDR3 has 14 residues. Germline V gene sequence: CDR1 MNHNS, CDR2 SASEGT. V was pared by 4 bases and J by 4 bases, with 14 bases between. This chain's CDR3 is CASSVRLALYEQYF. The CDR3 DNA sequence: TGTGCCAGCAGTGTCAGGCTAGCGCTTTACGAGCAGTACTTC.

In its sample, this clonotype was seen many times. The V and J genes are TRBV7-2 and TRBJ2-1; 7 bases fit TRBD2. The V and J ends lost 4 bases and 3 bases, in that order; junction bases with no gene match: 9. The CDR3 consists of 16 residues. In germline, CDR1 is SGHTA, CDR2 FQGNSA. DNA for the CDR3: TGTGCCAGCAGCTCAAAAAACAGCGGGATCTACAATGAGCAGTTCTTC. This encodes CASSSKNSGIYNEQFF.

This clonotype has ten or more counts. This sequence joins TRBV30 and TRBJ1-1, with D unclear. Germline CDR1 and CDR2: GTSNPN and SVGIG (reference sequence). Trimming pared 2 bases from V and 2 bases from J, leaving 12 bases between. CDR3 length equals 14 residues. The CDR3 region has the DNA TGTGCCTGGAGTTTAAAGGGTTCTAACACTGAAGCTTTCTTT. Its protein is CAWSLKGSNTEAFF.

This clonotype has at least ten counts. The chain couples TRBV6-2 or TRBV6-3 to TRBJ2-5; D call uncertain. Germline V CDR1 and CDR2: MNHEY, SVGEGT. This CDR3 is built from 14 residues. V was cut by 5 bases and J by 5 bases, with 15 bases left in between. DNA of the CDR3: TGTGCCAGCAGTAGTGCCGCATCCCGGGAGACCCAGTACTTC. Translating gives CASSSAASRETQYF.

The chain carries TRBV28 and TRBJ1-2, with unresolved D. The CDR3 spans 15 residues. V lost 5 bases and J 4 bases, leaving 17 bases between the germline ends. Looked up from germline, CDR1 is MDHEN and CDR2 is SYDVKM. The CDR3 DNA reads TGTGCCAGCAGTGCCCAGACCGCAGCTACCTATGGCTACACCTTC. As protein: CASSAQTAATYGYTF.

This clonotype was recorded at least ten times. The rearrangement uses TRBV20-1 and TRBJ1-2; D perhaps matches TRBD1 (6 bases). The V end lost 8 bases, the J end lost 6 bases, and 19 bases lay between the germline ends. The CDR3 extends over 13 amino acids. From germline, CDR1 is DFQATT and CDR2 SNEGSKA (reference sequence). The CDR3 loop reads CSKSGTLDHGYTF. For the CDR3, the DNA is TGCAGTAAAAGCGGGACACTCGATCATGGCTACACCTTC.

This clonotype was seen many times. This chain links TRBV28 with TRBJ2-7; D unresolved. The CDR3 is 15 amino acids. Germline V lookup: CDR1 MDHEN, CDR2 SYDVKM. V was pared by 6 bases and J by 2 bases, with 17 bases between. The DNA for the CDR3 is TGTGCCAGCAGCTCCCCAACGGACCTGCCCTACGAGCAGTACTTC. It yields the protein CASSSPTDLPYEQYF.

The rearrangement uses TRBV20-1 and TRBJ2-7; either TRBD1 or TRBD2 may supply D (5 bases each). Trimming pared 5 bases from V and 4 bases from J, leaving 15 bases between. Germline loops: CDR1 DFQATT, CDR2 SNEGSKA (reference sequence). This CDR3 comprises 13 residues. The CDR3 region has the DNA TGCAGTGCTGGGACGCAGGACAATTACGAGCAGTACTTC. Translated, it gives CSAGTQDNYEQYF.

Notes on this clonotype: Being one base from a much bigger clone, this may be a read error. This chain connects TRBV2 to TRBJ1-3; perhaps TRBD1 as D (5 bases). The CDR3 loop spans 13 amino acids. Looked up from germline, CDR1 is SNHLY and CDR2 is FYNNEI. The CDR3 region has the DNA TGTGCCAGCAGACAGGTGTCTGGAAACACCATATCTTTT. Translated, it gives CASRQVSGNTISF.

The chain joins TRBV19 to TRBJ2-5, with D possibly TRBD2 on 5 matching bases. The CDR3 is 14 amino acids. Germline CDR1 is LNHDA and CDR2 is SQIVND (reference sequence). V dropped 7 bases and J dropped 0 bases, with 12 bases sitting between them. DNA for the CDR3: TGTGCCAGTACCCCCGCCGGGAACCAAGAGACCCAGTACTTC. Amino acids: CASTPAGNQETQYF. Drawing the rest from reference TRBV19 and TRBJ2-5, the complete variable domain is DGGITQSPKYLFRKEGQNVTLSCEQNLNHDAMYWYRQDPGQGLRLIYYSQIVNDFQKGDIAEGYSVSREKKESFPLTVTSAQKNPTAFYLCASTPAGNQETQYFGPGTRLLVL.